One sample yielded the 29 T cell receptor beta chains listed below, sequenced in a study of T cell responses to AZD1222 COVID-19 vaccine. Sequencing used immunoSEQ multiplex PCR; TCRdb keeps in-frame clones, though not all of them. The table shows 110,000 to 150,000 clones, with more than 85% occurring only once. Source: peripheral blood, taken on day 0 of AZD1222 vaccination. These receptors all stem from an adult in good health.

The chain links TRBV7-9 to TRBJ1-4, with 10 bases lining up with TRBD1. The V segment lost 4 bases and the J segment 6 bases; nucleotides outside the gene matches: 2. This CDR3 is 14 amino acids long. Germline V gives CDR1 SEHNR, CDR2 FQNEAQ (reference sequence). The CDR3 DNA reads as TGTGCCAGCAGCTCCGGGACAGGGGATGAAAAACTGTTTTTT. It yields the protein CASSSGTGDEKLFF. The entire variable domain, with the rest obtained from reference TRBV7-9 and TRBJ1-4, is as follows: DTGVSQNPRHKITKRGQNVTFRCDPISEHNRLYWYRQTLGQGPEFLTYFQNEAQLEKSRLLSDRFSAERPKGSFSTLEIQRTEQGDSAMYLCASSSGTGDEKLFFGSGTQLSVL.

The V gene is TRBV5-1, the J gene TRBJ1-1; D gene unclear. The CDR3 consists of 13 residues. The ends were cut back, 0 bases at V and 4 bases at J, with 7 bases in the middle. Germline V CDR1 and CDR2: SGHRS, YFSETQ. The CDR3 loop is CASSLAEGTEAFF. CDR3 DNA: TGCGCCAGCAGCTTGGCCGAGGGCACTGAAGCTTTCTTT.

The V and J genes are TRBV7-2 and TRBJ1-1, with D possibly TRBD1 on 5 matching bases. V shed 3 bases and J shed 1 base, with 6 bases lying between them. Germline assignment: CDR1 SGHTA and CDR2 FQGNSA. CDR3 length: 13 residues. The CDR3 reads CASSLGTNTEAFF. The CDR3 bases are TGTGCCAGCAGCTTGGGGACGAACACTGAAGCTTTCTTT.

V is TRBV15 and J is TRBJ2-3, with a possible D match to TRBD1 (5 bases). V was pared by 0 bases and J by 4 bases, with 11 bases between. The CDR3 consists of 15 residues. The germline V gene encodes CDR1 LNHNV and CDR2 YYDKDF (reference sequence). The CDR3, as DNA: TGTGCCACCAGCAGAGATGGGCAGGGCGCAGATACGCAGTATTTT. Its translation: CATSRDGQGADTQYF.

The rearrangement joins TRBV5-1 to TRBJ2-3; D may be TRBD1 (6 bases). The germline V gene encodes CDR1 SGHRS and CDR2 YFSETQ. V lost 4 bases to trimming and J lost 2 bases, with 17 bases between them. The CDR3 length is 16 residues. The CDR3 DNA is TGCGCCAGCAGCGCCGACAGGATGGGGAACACAGATACGCAGTATTTT. This codes for CASSADRMGNTDTQYF.

This chain joins TRBV5-1 and TRBJ1-1, with D possibly matching TRBD1 (6 bases). The CDR3 is 14 residues long. Germline V gene data show CDR1 as SGHRS and CDR2 as YFSETQ. V was trimmed by 5 bases and J by 11 bases, leaving 22 bases between them. The CDR3 DNA reads TGCGCCAGCAGTCATAGCCCAGGGGAGGCGGGGGCTTTCTTT. It specifies CASSHSPGEAGAFF.

The V and J genes are TRBV5-6 and TRBJ1-1; D not certain. Germline values: CDR1 SGHDT, CDR2 YYEEEE. The CDR3 loop spans 11 amino acids. Trimming took 2 bases from V and 4 from J, leaving 3 bases between them. This CDR3 is CASSFITEAFF. Here the CDR3 DNA reads TGTGCCAGCAGCTTTATCACTGAAGCTTTCTTT.

The V and J genes are TRBV1 and TRBJ1-1; the D call TRBD1 from the table was never checked on the DNA. TRBV1 is tagged as a pseudogene. The CDR3 is made up of 16 amino acids. CDR3 in amino acids: CTSSQACRGPNTEAFF. CDR3 in DNA: TGCACCAGCAGCCAAGCGTGCAGGGGGCCAAACACTGAAGCTTTCTTT.

The gene calls are TRBV10-3 and TRBJ2-2; tentative D call: TRBD2 (5 bases). Germline CDR1 ENHRY, CDR2 SYGVKD. The CDR3 has 16 amino acids. V lost 10 bases and J lost 1, with 19 bases in between. The CDR3 sequence is CATNPRGSGNTGELFF. The CDR3, as DNA: TGTGCCACCAACCCCCGTGGGAGCGGGAACACCGGGGAGCTGTTTTTT.

In the case of this clone: The sample contains more than one DNA sequence encoding this CDR3. V and J are TRBV27 and TRBJ1-5; 11 bases align to TRBD1. Germline CDR1 MNHEY, CDR2 SMNVEV (reference sequence). This CDR3 has 14 residues. Trimming at V came to 6 bases and at J to 6 bases, leaving 4 bases not matched to a gene. The DNA of the CDR3 is TGTGCCAGCAGCCCGGGACAGGGGGGTCAGCCCCAGCATTTT. It encodes CASSPGQGGQPQHF.

The chain employs TRBV10-3 and TRBJ2-2; TRBD1 agrees at 7 bases. CDR1 is ENHRY, CDR2 SYGVKD, per germline. This CDR3 comprises 14 residues. V was pared by 8 bases and J by 1 base, with 4 bases of the junction left unmatched. CDR3 nucleotide sequence: TGTGCCATCTCCGGGACAGTGAACACCGGGGAGCTGTTTTTT. Its translation is CAISGTVNTGELFF.

In this sample, this clone turned up a few times. In nucleotides, the CDR3 is TGTGCCAGCAGCCAAGCGGGACTAGCGGGAGTCGAGCAGTACTTC. Translated, it gives CASSQAGLAGVEQYF. The rearrangement joins TRBV14 to TRBJ2-7; 14 bases fit TRBD2. Looked up from germline, CDR1 is SGHDN and CDR2 is FVKESK. The junction had 2 bases not matched to a gene; V was cut back by 1 base and J by 6 bases. CDR3 length: 15 residues.

The V call is TRBV10-3, the J call TRBJ2-1; TRBD2 agrees at 13 bases. Germline V gives CDR1 ENHRY, CDR2 SYGVKD. V lost 10 bases and J lost 6; bases outside the gene matches: 12. The CDR3 runs to 16 residues. CDR3 sequence (DNA): TGTGCCACGAGGGGACTAGCGGGGCTCCTTGGCAATGAGCAGTTCTTC. Amino acids: CATRGLAGLLGNEQFF.

This clone occurred once. The rearrangement joins TRBV19 to TRBJ1-1; tentative D call: TRBD1 (5 bases). V lost 9 bases and J 2 bases, leaving 16 bases between the germline ends. This CDR3 contains 14 residues. Germline V lookup: CDR1 LNHDA, CDR2 SQIVND (reference sequence). The DNA for the CDR3 is TGTGCCAGCCAACCGACGGGGGGAAACACTGAAGCTTTCTTT. Translation: CASQPTGGNTEAFF.

This clone appeared a single time. This sequence joins TRBV15 and TRBJ1-2; perhaps TRBD1 as D (6 bases). CDR1 is LNHNV, CDR2 YYDKDF, per germline (reference sequence). CDR3 length: 14 residues. V was cut by 1 base and J by 3 bases, with 9 bases left in between. The CDR3 loop reads CATSRGGAYYGYTF. The CDR3 bases are TGTGCCACCAGCAGAGGGGGGGCCTACTATGGCTACACCTTC.

The chain combines TRBV28 with TRBJ1-3; no definite D call. This CDR3 comprises 16 residues. V lost 6 bases, J lost 2 bases, and 17 bases lay in between. Germline CDR1 and CDR2: MDHEN and SYDVKM. CDR3 protein: CASSQTKMSAGNTIYF. CDR3 sequence (DNA): TGTGCCAGCAGCCAAACCAAAATGTCGGCTGGAAACACCATATATTTT.

V gene TRBV9 combines with J gene TRBJ1-1; D is unresolved. This CDR3 is 14 amino acids long. Looked up from germline, CDR1 is SGDLS and CDR2 is YYNGEE. The V gene lost 2 bases and the J gene lost 1 base, with 9 bases spanning the gap. CDR3: CASSVEGWNTEAFF. The CDR3 DNA follows: TGTGCCAGCAGCGTTGAAGGTTGGAACACTGAAGCTTTCTTT.

The chain carries TRBV4-1 and TRBJ2-7, with 9 bases identical to TRBD1. Germline V lookup: CDR1 MGHRA, CDR2 YSYEKL. Unmatched junction bases numbered 0, after V lost 0 bases and J lost 0 bases. The CDR3 covers 15 residues. DNA of the CDR3: TGCGCCAGCAGCCAAGAGGACAGGGGCTCCTACGAGCAGTACTTC. Its translation is CASSQEDRGSYEQYF.

The chain is built from TRBV19 and TRBJ2-1; D is undetermined. The CDR3 is made up of 11 amino acids. Germline CDR1 is LNHDA and CDR2 is SQIVND (reference sequence). V shed 9 bases and J shed 5 bases, with 8 bases lying between them. CDR3 sequence reads: CASHGNNEQFF. CDR3 sequence (DNA): TGTGCCAGCCACGGAAACAATGAGCAGTTCTTC. The variable domain in full, completed from reference TRBV19 and TRBJ2-1, reads DGGITQSPKYLFRKEGQNVTLSCEQNLNHDAMYWYRQDPGQGLRLIYYSQIVNDFQKGDIAEGYSVSREKKESFPLTVTSAQKNPTAFYLCASHGNNEQFFGPGTRLTVL.

The chain is built from TRBV6-5 and TRBJ2-7; 8 nucleotides align to TRBD1. The J segment lost 4 bases and the V segment lost 11 bases, leaving 4 bases of the junction unmatched. The CDR3 has 11 residues. Germline CDR1 is MNHEY and CDR2 is SVGAGI. CDR3 residues: CAAGGRYEQYF. The CDR3 nucleotides read TGTGCCGCAGGGGGCCGGTACGAGCAGTACTTC.

The rearrangement joins TRBV29-1 to TRBJ1-5, with D possibly matching TRBD1 (5 bases). The V end lost 4 bases, the J end lost 6 bases, and 13 bases lay between the germline ends. CDR1 SQVTM and CDR2 ANQGSEA come from the germline V gene. This CDR3 spans 13 amino acids. This CDR3 is CSVAAGPGQPQHF. The CDR3 region has the DNA TGCAGCGTTGCGGCAGGGCCAGGTCAGCCCCAGCATTTT.

This clone was detected once. The chain employs TRBV27 and TRBJ2-1; TRBD2 matches 10 bases. The V gene's germline CDR1 is MNHEY and CDR2 SMNVEV (reference sequence). The CDR3 has 16 amino acids. The V gene end was trimmed by 6 bases and the J gene end by 2 bases; junction bases not matched to a gene: 7. The CDR3 nucleotides read TGTGCCAGCAGAGCCCCTAGCGGGAGTCCCTACAATGAGCAGTTCTTC. As protein: CASRAPSGSPYNEQFF.

V gene TRBV5-1 combines with J gene TRBJ2-1, with 8 bases lining up with TRBD2. The trim removed 2 bases at V and 6 bases at J, leaving 7 bases unmatched. Germline V gene sequence: CDR1 SGHRS, CDR2 YFSETQ. This CDR3 is 15 amino acids long. The CDR3 is CASSFRAGDPNEQFF. The CDR3 DNA follows: TGCGCCAGCAGCTTTAGAGCGGGAGACCCCAATGAGCAGTTCTTC.

This chain connects TRBV11-2 to TRBJ1-4; D not certain. CDR1 SGHAT and CDR2 FQNNGV come from the germline V gene. CDR3 length: 17 residues. Trimming pared 2 bases from V and 7 bases from J, leaving 20 bases between. Written as DNA, the CDR3 is TGTGCCAGCAGCTTAACCCCCAGCGGGAGTATTGGTGAAAAACTGTTTTTT. Translating it yields CASSLTPSGSIGEKLFF.

This sequence joins TRBV19 and TRBJ1-2, with TRBD1 as a possible D gene (5 bases). There are 18 residues in the CDR3. Per the germline V gene, CDR1 is LNHDA and CDR2 is SQIVND (reference sequence). Trimming took off 0 bases at V and 4 bases at J, with 21 bases between the two ends. CDR3 sequence reads: CASSIDRERGSTVYGYTF. In DNA, the CDR3 is TGTGCCAGTAGTATAGATCGAGAAAGGGGCAGCACCGTCTATGGCTACACCTTC.

The J gene is TRBJ1-2, the V gene TRBV13; 8 bases match TRBD1. Germline V gene sequence: CDR1 PRHDT, CDR2 FYEKMQ (reference sequence). The CDR3 length is 14 residues. J was trimmed by 4 bases and V by 5 bases; bases with no gene match: 6. CDR3 DNA sequence: TGTGCCAGCAGCCCGGGACAGGCAGTCTATGGCTACACCTTC. Amino acids: CASSPGQAVYGYTF.

J is TRBJ1-2 and V is TRBV19; 9 bases align to TRBD1. The germline gives CDR1 LNHDA, CDR2 SQIVND (reference sequence). The CDR3 is 14 amino acids. J lost 8 bases, V lost 3 bases, and 7 bases had no gene match. CDR3 coding DNA: TGTGCCAGTAGTATTAAGACAGGGGGTATCGGCTACACCTTC. It yields the protein CASSIKTGGIGYTF.

There are a few counts of this clone. The chain links TRBV6-5 to TRBJ1-1; 9 bases are a match to TRBD1. The V segment lost 6 bases and the J segment 6 bases; nucleotides outside the gene matches: 11. CDR3 size: 15 residues. Germline CDR1 reads MNHEY; CDR2 reads SVGAGI. The CDR3, as DNA: TGTGCCAGCAGACCACCCGGACAGGGGATGGCTGAAGCTTTCTTT. The encoded protein is CASRPPGQGMAEAFF.

The V and J genes are TRBV4-2 and TRBJ2-1; D is ambiguous. Germline CDR1 reads LGHNA; CDR2 reads YNFKEQ. Trimming took off 0 bases at V and 6 bases at J, with 12 bases between the two ends. CDR3 length: 15 residues. The CDR3 DNA reads TGTGCCAGCAGCCAAGATTCGACCCGAAGCAATGAGCAGTTCTTC. Amino acids: CASSQDSTRSNEQFF.